This T cell receptor beta chain was documented in a study of T cell responses to AZD1222 COVID-19 vaccine. Findings and limits, study-wide: The study reported that nearly half of spike-specific TCRs target unmutated variant regions. An increase in Spike-specific TCR breadth and depth was observed after two AZD1222 doses.

Per germline, CDR1 LNHDA and CDR2 SQIVND (reference sequence). CDR3 length: 15 amino acids. V lost 0 bases to trimming and J lost 7 bases, with 13 bases between them. With regard to this clone: What it binds is not known. Other DNA sequences in this specimen translate into the identical CDR3.

Using immunoSEQ multiplex PCR, the repertoire was profiled, and TCRdb retains in-frame clones only, with some absent. Among some 140,000 clones listed, 85% to 90% were seen once. The source of this sequence is an adult in good health. The chain carries TRBV19 and TRBJ1-5, with D maybe TRBD1 (5 bases). Sequenced here: peripheral blood, sampled on day 0 of AZD1222 vaccination. The CDR3 protein is CASSIDRGGNQPQHF. CDR3 DNA sequence: TGTGCCAGTAGTATAGATCGGGGCGGGAACCAGCCCCAGCATTTT.